Below are 21 T cell receptor beta chains sequenced from a single sample in a study of OX40 agonist ivuxolimab in advanced cancers. The method was immunoSEQ multiplex PCR; TCRdb's version includes in-frame clones alone and lacks a portion of them. Of roughly 70,000 clones listed, 86% are singletons. The source material was CD4+ or CD8+ T cells sorted from blood, sampled in a trial of the OX40 agonist ivuxolimab. All receptors come from an adult with an advanced solid tumor such as melanoma, head and neck, liver or kidney cancer.

The chain has TRBV6-6 and TRBJ2-7; 9 bases line up with TRBD1. The trim removed 7 bases at V and 5 bases at J, leaving 12 bases unmatched. The CDR3 sequence is 15 residues long. Germline CDR1 MNHNY, CDR2 SVGAGI (reference sequence). CDR3: CASNPPGQGFNEQYF. The CDR3 region has the DNA TGTGCCAGCAACCCACCGGGACAGGGATTTAACGAGCAGTACTTC.

This clone was seen a single time. The chain combines TRBV6-1 with TRBJ2-3; perhaps TRBD1 as D (6 bases). The ends were cut back, 6 bases at V and 6 bases at J, with 19 bases in the middle. This CDR3 comprises 15 residues. Germline V gives CDR1 MNHNS, CDR2 SASEGT. The CDR3 nucleotides read TGTGCCAGCAGGAAACTTCAGGGGCGGCGGGATACGCAGTATTTT. It encodes CASRKLQGRRDTQYF.

The V gene is TRBV7-2, the J gene TRBJ2-5; D is possibly TRBD2 (6 bases). This CDR3 has 14 residues. The V and J ends lost 5 bases and 3 bases respectively, with 13 bases between them. Germline V gene sequence: CDR1 SGHTA, CDR2 FQGNSA. The CDR3 DNA reads as TGTGCCAGCAGCCAGGGACGGAGGGAAGAGACCCAGTACTTC. This sequence encodes CASSQGRREETQYF.

The chain recombines TRBV6-5 with TRBJ2-7, with 7 bases fitting TRBD1. The V gene end was trimmed by 6 bases and the J gene end by 0 bases; junction bases not matched to a gene: 5. The CDR3 has 14 amino acids. Germline V gene data show CDR1 as MNHEY and CDR2 as SVGAGI. CDR3: CASRRTGISYEQYF. CDR3 nucleotide sequence: TGTGCCAGCAGAAGGACAGGTATCTCCTACGAGCAGTACTTC.

The rearrangement links TRBV7-2 to TRBJ1-2; D gene uncertain. CDR3 length: 15 amino acids. V lost 0 bases and J lost 0, with 8 bases in between. Germline V gene data show CDR1 as SGHTA and CDR2 as FQGNSA. The CDR3 is CASSLAGGANYGYTF. CDR3 bases: TGTGCCAGCAGCTTAGCGGGTGGGGCTAACTATGGCTACACCTTC.

This chain connects TRBV19 to TRBJ1-1, with D possibly matching TRBD1 (6 bases). The germline gives CDR1 LNHDA, CDR2 SQIVND (reference sequence). CDR3 length: 13 residues. V gave up 5 bases and J gave up 4 bases, with 11 bases separating them. CDR3 DNA: TGTGCCAGTAGTTCAGGGGCGGGCACTGAAGCTTTCTTT. Protein product: CASSSGAGTEAFF.

The rearrangement uses TRBV30 and TRBJ1-2; D remains ambiguous. V lost 4 bases and J 13 bases, leaving 16 bases between the germline ends. Germline V gene lookup returns CDR1 GTSNPN and CDR2 SVGIG (reference sequence). CDR3 length: 11 amino acids. The CDR3 DNA sequence: TGTGCCTGGATTCCGATGCGAGCTGCCACCTTC. This translates into CAWIPMRAATF. Full variable domain (rest looked up from reference TRBV30 and TRBJ1-2): SQTIHQWPATLVQPVGSPLSLECTVEGTSNPNLYWYRQAAGRGLQLLFYSVGIGQISSEVPQNLSASRPQDRQFILSSKKLLLSDSGFYLCAWIPMRAATFGSGTRLTVV.

The V gene is TRBV5-1, the J gene TRBJ1-1; D is undetermined. Per germline, CDR1 SGHRS and CDR2 YFSETQ. The V end lost 6 bases, the J end lost 2 bases, and 17 bases lay between the germline ends. CDR3 length equals 15 residues. In nucleotides, the CDR3 is TGCGCCAGCACCGGTCTCGGGTCCGGTAACACTGAAGCTTTCTTT. Protein sequence: CASTGLGSGNTEAFF.

This clone is medium-sized in the sample. This rearrangement joins TRBV7-3 to TRBJ2-7; D is ambiguous. The germline V gene has CDR1 SGHTA and CDR2 FQGTGA. The V gene lost 2 bases and the J gene lost 0 bases, with 8 bases spanning the gap. The CDR3 sequence is 14 residues long. The CDR3 here is CASSLAPNSYEQYF. The CDR3 DNA reads as TGTGCCAGCAGCTTAGCCCCCAACTCCTACGAGCAGTACTTC.

The chain couples TRBV25-1 to TRBJ1-1; a possible D gene is TRBD1 (5 bases). The V gene lost 6 bases and the J gene lost 6 bases, with 17 bases spanning the gap. The CDR3 is 14 amino acids. Germline values: CDR1 MGHDK, CDR2 SYGVNS. The CDR3 sequence: CASRVSGVSSEAFF. The CDR3 nucleotides read TGTGCCAGCAGAGTCTCGGGGGTATCATCTGAAGCTTTCTTT.

The chain is built from TRBV7-2 and TRBJ1-2, with TRBD1 identical over 9 bases. V shed 4 bases and J 2 bases; nucleotides not matched to a gene: 5. The CDR3 totals 15 residues. Germline assignment: CDR1 SGHTA and CDR2 FQGNSA. CDR3 in DNA: TGTGCCAGCAGCTCTGGACAGGGGCGAAACTATGGCTACACCTTC. This translates into CASSSGQGRNYGYTF.

The chain has TRBV2 and TRBJ1-4, with TRBD1 identical over 8 bases. Germline trimming cut 5 bases from V and 12 bases from J; bases unmatched to any gene: 5. The CDR3 runs 12 residues. Germline V gene lookup returns CDR1 SNHLY and CDR2 FYNNEI. Here the CDR3 reads CASSYGQGQLFF. CDR3 nucleotide sequence: TGTGCCAGCAGTTATGGACAGGGACAACTGTTTTTT.

The J gene is TRBJ2-7, the V gene TRBV6-1, with TRBD2 matching over 13 bases. CDR1 is MNHNS and CDR2 is SASEGT in the germline V gene. The CDR3 is 14 residues long. Trimming took 5 bases from V and 6 from J; bases not matched to a gene: 4. Here the CDR3 reads CASSRTSGGSEQYF. In DNA, the CDR3 is TGTGCCAGCAGTCGGACTAGCGGGGGAAGCGAGCAGTACTTC.

A single count supports this clone. This chain connects TRBV9 to TRBJ1-1; D unresolved. The CDR3 has 12 amino acids. Trimming cost V 0 bases and J 8 bases, with 8 bases left between them. Germline CDR1 and CDR2: SGDLS and YYNGEE. CDR3 nucleotide sequence: TGTGCCAGCAGCGTAGATTCAGACGAAGCTTTCTTT. Amino acid sequence: CASSVDSDEAFF. The full variable domain, completed using reference TRBV9 and TRBJ1-1, is DSGVTQTPKHLITATGQRVTLRCSPRSGDLSVYWYQQSLDQGLQFLIQYYNGEERAKGNILERFSAQQFPDLHSELNLSSLELGDSALYFCASSVDSDEAFFGQGTRLTVV.

This chain links TRBV4-2 with TRBJ1-2; TRBD1 matches 8 bases. The CDR3 consists of 14 residues. With V trimmed by 1 base and J by 4 bases, 2 bases remained unmatched. Germline-derived CDR1 and CDR2 are LGHNA and YNFKEQ. CDR3 sequence: CASSQGQGTYGYTF. The CDR3 bases are TGTGCCAGCAGCCAAGGACAGGGGACCTATGGCTACACCTTC.

This clone was counted only a few times. The genes are TRBV6-6 and TRBJ1-2; 7 bases fit TRBD1. The germline gives CDR1 MNHNY, CDR2 SVGAGI (reference sequence). The CDR3 has 13 residues. V trimming: 2 bases; J trimming: 6 bases; junction bases outside the gene matches: 3. In nucleotides, the CDR3 is TGTGCCAGCAGTTACGAGGGGGCTAATGGCTACACCTTC. Protein: CASSYEGANGYTF.

V and J are TRBV15 and TRBJ2-7, with TRBD1 matching 8 bases. Germline values: CDR1 LNHNV, CDR2 YYDKDF (reference sequence). V shed 3 bases, J shed 3 bases, and the junction held 4 bases outside the gene matches. This CDR3 contains 14 residues. This CDR3 is CATSRGGQGYEQYF. The CDR3 DNA is TGTGCCACCAGCAGGGGTGGACAGGGCTACGAGCAGTACTTC. Using reference TRBV15 and TRBJ2-7 for the parts outside the CDR3, the full variable domain is DAMVIQNPRYQVTQFGKPVTLSCSQTLNHNVMYWYQQKSSQAPKLLFHYYDKDFNNEADTPDNFQSRRPNTSFCFLDIRSPGLGDTAMYLCATSRGGQGYEQYFGPGTRLTVT.

This chain joins TRBV28 and TRBJ2-5; either TRBD1 or TRBD2 may fit D (5 bases each). Germline lookup yields CDR1 MDHEN and CDR2 SYDVKM. This CDR3 is built from 13 residues. Deletions cut 6 bases from V and 2 bases from J, with 10 bases between. CDR3 nucleotide sequence: TGTGCCAGCAGGGTTGGGGGTCAAGAGACCCAGTACTTC. It codes for CASRVGGQETQYF.

The chain joins TRBV28 to TRBJ1-5; unclear D gene. The V end was cut by 6 bases, the J end by 5 bases, with 14 bases between. Germline CDR1 and CDR2: MDHEN and SYDVKM. The CDR3 is 14 amino acids. DNA of the CDR3: TGTGCCAGCAGCCCCTACAAGCACGATCAGCCCCAGCATTTT. Its translation: CASSPYKHDQPQHF.

This chain connects TRBV19 to TRBJ1-5; D not certain. CDR1 and CDR2 from the germline V gene are LNHDA and SQIVND (reference sequence). This CDR3 comprises 15 residues. V gave up 4 bases and J gave up 8 bases, with 18 bases separating them. This CDR3 is CASSKPPNTREPQHF. DNA for the CDR3: TGTGCCAGTAGTAAACCCCCGAATACCCGGGAGCCCCAGCATTTT.

The rearrangement uses TRBV5-8 and TRBJ1-4; no firm D call. Germline CDR1 and CDR2: SGHTS and YDEGEE. This CDR3 comprises 15 residues. Trimming took 7 bases from V and 0 from J, leaving 13 bases between them. The CDR3 loop is CASGVGIATNEKLFF. Written as DNA, the CDR3 is TGTGCCAGCGGCGTTGGTATTGCAACTAATGAAAAACTGTTTTTT.